Sequencing of this T cell receptor (beta chain) was carried out in a study of blood T cells in healthy people across ages. For the second PCR, which ran for about 6 to 12 cycles, a sample-barcoded 5' primer and a J-beta primer mix were used. TCRdb reanalysed the 5' RACE reads using MiXCR and keeps one entry per CDR3 protein. Here the sample spans around 1.5 million distinct CDR3 sequences, roughly 40% being singletons. The study, taken as a whole, reports: Estimated diversity across one million T cells was deemed an underestimate. As naive T cell percentage varied, TCR beta diversity correlated strongly with it.

Details on this clonotype: Its cognate antigen is unknown.

V shed 1 base and J 0 bases; nucleotides not matched to a gene: 5. The CDR3 totals 16 residues. Germline V gene sequence: CDR1 MGHDK, CDR2 SYGVNS. The clonotype originates from a woman aged 18-29 years in good health. Material for sequencing was blood. This chain uses TRBV25-1 with TRBJ1-1; 7 bases match TRBD1. The CDR3 nucleotides are TGTGCCAGCAGTGAATGGACAGGAAACATGAACACTGAAGCTTTCTTT. This gives the protein CASSEWTGNMNTEAFF.